These 28 T cell receptor beta chains share one sample of origin, sequenced in a study of blood T cell repertoires in COVID-19. Data came from immunoSEQ multiplex PCR; TCRdb stores just in-frame clones and leaves some out. The sample lists about 360,000 clones; about 87% were seen once. The sequenced material came from PBMCs or T cells enriched from blood (not recorded which). The source is a man aged 40-49 years in a cohort exposed to, infected with or recovered from COVID-19 (not recorded which).

The chain uses TRBV19 and TRBJ1-2; 10 nucleotides match TRBD1. The J segment lost 3 bases and the V segment lost 6 bases, leaving 1 base of the junction unmatched. Germline CDR1 is LNHDA and CDR2 is SQIVND (reference sequence). This CDR3 has 13 amino acids. CDR3 region: CASRTGGYYGYTF. CDR3 sequence (DNA): TGTGCCAGTAGGACAGGGGGCTACTATGGCTACACCTTC.

The gene calls are TRBV6-5 and TRBJ1-2, with unresolved D. Germline CDR1 is MNHEY and CDR2 is SVGAGI. Trimming took 8 bases from V and 4 from J, leaving 11 bases between them. The CDR3 loop spans 12 amino acids. CDR3 nucleotides: TGTGCCAGCCGCAATATAGCCTATGGCTACACCTTC. Residues: CASRNIAYGYTF.

The chain uses TRBV5-1 and TRBJ1-1; maybe TRBD1 (5 bases). The V gene's germline CDR1 is SGHRS and CDR2 YFSETQ. CDR3 length: 14 residues. Trimming cost V 3 bases and J 7 bases, with 16 bases left between them. DNA for the CDR3: TGCGCCAGCAGCTCTGACCAGGGCTGGGGTGAAGCTTTCTTT. Protein product: CASSSDQGWGEAFF. Filled out from reference TRBV5-1 and TRBJ1-1, the complete variable domain reads KAGVTQTPRYLIKTRGQQVTLSCSPISGHRSVSWYQQTPGQGLQFLFEYFSETQRNKGNFPGRFSGRQFSNSRSEMNVSTLELGDSALYLCASSSDQGWGEAFFGQGTRLTVV.

The chain uses TRBV5-1 and TRBJ2-7; TRBD1 matches 9 bases. Germline CDR1 reads SGHRS; CDR2 reads YFSETQ. With V trimmed by 0 bases and J by 0 bases, 1 base remained unmatched. The CDR3 has 15 amino acids. The DNA of the CDR3 is TGCGCCAGCAGCTTGGGGGGACAGGGCTCCTACGAGCAGTACTTC. Protein product: CASSLGGQGSYEQYF.

This clone was picked up a small number of times. This chain uses TRBV6-6 with TRBJ1-6; 7 bases map to TRBD1. CDR3 length: 16 amino acids. Germline V lookup: CDR1 MNHNY, CDR2 SVGAGI (reference sequence). Trimming removed 4 bases from V and 5 bases from J; junction bases left unmatched: 8. The CDR3 loop reads CASSSGTARNNSPLHF. The CDR3 DNA sequence: TGTGCCAGCAGTTCCGGGACAGCGAGAAATAATTCACCCCTCCACTTT.

V usage is TRBV13 and J usage is TRBJ1-4; perhaps TRBD1 as D (6 bases). Germline CDR1 PRHDT, CDR2 FYEKMQ (reference sequence). Trimming removed 0 bases from V and 5 bases from J, with 13 bases in between. The CDR3 totals 16 residues. Here the CDR3 reads CASSLGAGARNEKLFF. The CDR3 coding sequence is TGTGCCAGCAGCTTAGGAGCGGGGGCTAGGAATGAAAAACTGTTTTTT.

The rearrangement links TRBV5-6 to TRBJ1-1; the match to TRBD1 covers 7 bases. Germline V gene lookup returns CDR1 SGHDT and CDR2 YYEEEE. The CDR3 spans 15 residues. The junction had 12 bases not matched to a gene; V was cut back by 1 base and J by 9 bases. CDR3 residues: CASSLRVVTGLKAFF. CDR3 DNA sequence: TGTGCCAGCAGCTTGAGGGTTGTGACAGGGTTAAAAGCTTTCTTT.

The rearrangement joins TRBV6-5 to TRBJ2-7, with D possibly being TRBD2 (6 bases). The CDR3 contains 13 residues. V gave up 8 bases and J gave up 5 bases, with 16 bases separating them. The germline V gene encodes CDR1 MNHEY and CDR2 SVGAGI. The CDR3 nucleotides are TGTGCCAGCTGGAGGGCCGCTTCAAACGAGCAGTACTTC. Its protein is CASWRAASNEQYF.

This rearrangement joins TRBV30 to TRBJ2-6, with TRBD2 matching over 10 bases. CDR1 is GTSNPN, CDR2 SVGIG, per germline (reference sequence). The V segment lost 0 bases and the J segment 1 base; nucleotides outside the gene matches: 9. This CDR3 has 19 residues. CDR3 region: CAWSVLPSGRISGANVLTF. Written as DNA, the CDR3 is TGTGCCTGGAGTGTACTGCCTAGCGGGAGAATTTCTGGGGCCAACGTCCTGACTTTC.

The rearrangement joins TRBV6-1 to TRBJ2-4; tentative D call: TRBD1 (6 bases). CDR1 is MNHNS and CDR2 is SASEGT in the germline V gene. The CDR3 runs to 13 residues. Trimming removed 2 bases at V and 10 bases at J, with 12 bases between. CDR3 bases: TGTGCCAGCAGTGAACCCAACCAGGGGATTCAGTACTTC. Translating gives CASSEPNQGIQYF.

CDR3 sequence: CAWSQQVSGNTIYF. In DNA form, the CDR3 reads TGTGCCTGGAGCCAACAGGTCTCTGGAAACACCATATATTTT. This rearrangement joins TRBV30 to TRBJ1-3; D might be TRBD1 (5 bases). CDR3 length: 14 amino acids. V lost 3 bases and J lost 0, with 9 bases in between. Germline V gene data show CDR1 as GTSNPN and CDR2 as SVGIG (reference sequence).

The V call is TRBV7-9, the J call TRBJ1-4; D remains ambiguous. V was clipped by 3 bases and J by 7 bases, with 24 bases between them. The CDR3 consists of 18 residues. The germline V gene has CDR1 SEHNR and CDR2 FQNEAQ (reference sequence). As DNA, the CDR3 is TGTGCCAGCAGCTTTCGAGAAGGCGGCTCCCCTGTGGGTGAAAAACTGTTTTTT. It yields the protein CASSFREGGSPVGEKLFF.

V gene TRBV7-9 combines with J gene TRBJ2-3, with 8 bases that match TRBD2. In germline, CDR1 is SEHNR, CDR2 FQNEAQ (reference sequence). V shed 5 bases and J 2 bases; nucleotides not matched to a gene: 3. The CDR3 loop spans 14 amino acids. CDR3 in DNA: TGTGCCAGCAGCCAGACTAGCGTCACAGATACGCAGTATTTT. It yields the protein CASSQTSVTDTQYF.

V gene TRBV4-1 combines with J gene TRBJ2-2, with D uncertain. Germline loops: CDR1 MGHRA, CDR2 YSYEKL. Trimming shortened V by 0 bases and J by 4 bases, and 15 bases separated the two germline ends. The CDR3 runs 17 residues. The CDR3 nucleotides are TGCGCCAGCAGCCAAGAAGGAGAGGCCCTTGGCACCGGGGAGCTGTTTTTT. Translation: CASSQEGEALGTGELFF.

The rearrangement joins TRBV5-1 to TRBJ1-2, with 10 bases that match TRBD1. Germline assignment: CDR1 SGHRS and CDR2 YFSETQ. Trimming removed 8 bases from V and 8 bases from J; junction bases left unmatched: 15. The CDR3 runs 15 residues. The DNA for the CDR3 is TGCGCCAGTGCTGTGACGGGACAGGGGTTGGACGGCTACACCTTC. It translates to CASAVTGQGLDGYTF.

The CDR3 is CASSGQGVAGNTIYF. In nucleotides, the CDR3 is TGTGCCAGCAGCGGACAGGGCGTAGCGGGAAACACCATATATTTT. The chain combines TRBV7-2 with TRBJ1-3, with 8 bases aligning to TRBD1. Germline CDR1 and CDR2: SGHTA and FQGNSA. This CDR3 is built from 15 residues. The trim removed 5 bases at V and 4 bases at J, leaving 7 bases unmatched.

The chain joins TRBV6-5 to TRBJ2-1; no firm D call. CDR1 and CDR2 from the germline V gene are MNHEY and SVGAGI. The CDR3 runs 13 residues. V lost 3 bases and J 6 bases, leaving 9 bases between the germline ends. The CDR3 DNA is TGTGCCAGCAGTTATGGGCTACCCAATGAGCAGTTCTTC. This translates into CASSYGLPNEQFF.

This chain uses TRBV5-1 with TRBJ2-3; tentative D call: TRBD1 (6 bases). Trimming left V 0 bases short and J 0 bases short, with 17 bases between. Looked up from germline, CDR1 is SGHRS and CDR2 is YFSETQ. The CDR3 runs 18 residues. CDR3: CASSLAVAGDPSTDTQYF. In DNA form, the CDR3 reads TGCGCCAGCAGCTTGGCGGTAGCAGGGGACCCTAGCACAGATACGCAGTATTTT.

The chain couples TRBV27 to TRBJ1-2, with a tentative D call TRBD1 (5 bases). The CDR3 sequence is 11 residues long. Trimming took off 6 bases at V and 7 bases at J, with 9 bases between the two ends. The germline V gene has CDR1 MNHEY and CDR2 SMNVEV (reference sequence). CDR3 bases: TGTGCCAGCAGACCAAGGGGTGGCTACACCTTC. Protein product: CASRPRGGYTF.

The chain carries TRBV28 and TRBJ1-1; the match to TRBD1 covers 7 bases. Germline V gene lookup returns CDR1 MDHEN and CDR2 SYDVKM. Trimming at V came to 5 bases and at J to 1 base, leaving 1 base not matched to a gene. This CDR3 comprises 13 residues. CDR3 loop: CASSRTGNTEAFF. In DNA form, the CDR3 reads TGTGCCAGCAGTCGGACAGGGAACACTGAAGCTTTCTTT.

The chain carries TRBV27 and TRBJ1-6; no reliable D call. CDR1 MNHEY and CDR2 SMNVEV come from the germline V gene (reference sequence). The CDR3 extends over 14 amino acids. V was trimmed by 5 bases and J by 7 bases, leaving 12 bases between them. The CDR3 sequence is CASSNRETNSPLHF. The DNA for the CDR3 is TGTGCCAGCAGTAACCGGGAGACCAATTCACCCCTCCACTTT.

V is TRBV28 and J is TRBJ1-4; 7 bases agree with TRBD1. From germline, CDR1 is MDHEN and CDR2 SYDVKM. This CDR3 has 17 residues. Germline trimming cut 6 bases from V and 8 bases from J; bases unmatched to any gene: 18. CDR3 region: CASSPLTLTGRKEKLFF. The CDR3 bases are TGTGCCAGCAGCCCACTGACTTTGACAGGGAGGAAAGAAAAACTGTTTTTT.

This rearrangement joins TRBV6-5 to TRBJ2-1, with no clear D. The CDR3 has 12 amino acids. Germline values: CDR1 MNHEY, CDR2 SVGAGI. Deletions cut 9 bases from V and 15 bases from J, with 21 bases between. The CDR3 region has the DNA TGTGCCAGAAACCCGATAGTAGCTAGTCCGTTCTTC. It specifies CARNPIVASPFF.

This chain uses TRBV9 with TRBJ2-1, with 11 bases lining up with TRBD2. Germline V CDR1 and CDR2: SGDLS, YYNGEE. V trimming: 1 base; J trimming: 9 bases; junction bases outside the gene matches: 6. CDR3 length: 15 amino acids. The CDR3 spells CASSVFLAGGGEQFF. CDR3 DNA sequence: TGTGCCAGCAGCGTATTTCTAGCGGGAGGTGGTGAGCAGTTCTTC.

The V gene is TRBV5-1, the J gene TRBJ1-1; D gene ambiguous. The V gene lost 7 bases and the J gene lost 4 bases, with 11 bases spanning the gap. Germline-derived CDR1 and CDR2 are SGHRS and YFSETQ. The CDR3 length is 12 residues. The CDR3 nucleotides are TGCGCCAGCTCCCAGCCGGGCACTGAAGCTTTCTTT. Translated: CASSQPGTEAFF.

The J gene is TRBJ1-4, the V gene TRBV5-1; no reliable D call. V lost 4 bases and J lost 0, with 13 bases in between. CDR1 is SGHRS and CDR2 is YFSETQ in the germline V gene. The CDR3 consists of 16 residues. The DNA of the CDR3 is TGCGCCAGCAGCCGCATGGGAGGGCCAACTAATGAAAAACTGTTTTTT. Its protein product is CASSRMGGPTNEKLFF.

The chain has TRBV12-5 and TRBJ2-1, with 7 bases fitting TRBD2. Losses at the gene ends were 4 bases for V and 0 bases for J; bases not matched to a gene: 0. The CDR3 is 14 residues long. Germline values: CDR1 LGHNT, CDR2 FRNRAP. In nucleotides, the CDR3 is TGTGCTAGTGGTTCGGGGGGCTCCTACAATGAGCAGTTCTTC. Translated: CASGSGGSYNEQFF.

The V and J genes are TRBV3-1 (or the pseudogene TRBV3-2) and TRBJ2-1; D possibly corresponds to TRBD2 (6 bases). Germline lookup yields CDR1 LGHDT and CDR2 YNNKEL (reference sequence). V gave up 3 bases and J gave up 5 bases, with 14 bases separating them. The CDR3 contains 15 residues. The CDR3 spells CASSHSGAGDNEQFF. CDR3 DNA: TGTGCCAGCAGCCATAGCGGAGCCGGTGACAATGAGCAGTTCTTC.